Shown below are 13 T cell receptor beta chains from a single sample sequenced in a study of shared clonotypes between healthy human individuals. Sequencing used immunoSEQ multiplex PCR; TCRdb keeps in-frame clones, though not all of them. The table lists about 960,000 clones, approximately 80% of them singletons. Sequences were obtained from memory CD4+ T cells sorted from blood. Subset meaning: CD45RA-negative fraction. The receptors shown here come from a man younger than 30 in good health.

CDR3 residues: CASSLGDRNTGELFF. Here the CDR3 DNA reads TGTGCCAGCAGCTTGGGGGACAGAAACACCGGGGAGCTGTTTTTT. The chain is built from TRBV5-8 and TRBJ2-2; 7 bases align to TRBD1. CDR1 and CDR2 (germline): SGHTS, YDEGEE. The J segment lost 2 bases and the V segment lost 0 bases, leaving 1 base of the junction unmatched. The CDR3 spans 15 residues. The variable domain in full, completed from reference TRBV5-8 and TRBJ2-2, reads EAGVTQSPTHLIKTRGQQATLRCSPISGHTSVYWYQQALGLGLQFLLWYDEGEERNRGNFPPRFSGRQFPNYSSELNVNALELEDSALYLCASSLGDRNTGELFFGEGSRLTVL.

The chain combines TRBV6-1 with TRBJ1-4; possible D gene TRBD1, 6 bases. Trimming took off 6 bases at V and 8 bases at J, with 19 bases between the two ends. Germline V gene lookup returns CDR1 MNHNS and CDR2 SASEGT. The length of the CDR3 is 15 residues. The DNA of the CDR3 is TGTGCCAGCAGCGATAGGGGGAGGATCAGGGAAAAACTGTTTTTT. Protein product: CASSDRGRIREKLFF.

There are a few counts of this clone. The chain combines TRBV9 with TRBJ1-5; D is undetermined. V was trimmed by 4 bases and J by 5 bases, leaving 16 bases between them. The CDR3 runs 15 residues. In germline, CDR1 is SGDLS, CDR2 YYNGEE. This chain's CDR3 is CASSTHHGADQPQHF. The CDR3 coding sequence is TGTGCCAGCAGCACACATCACGGAGCCGATCAGCCCCAGCATTTT.

The chain links TRBV5-1 to TRBJ2-7, with a tentative D call TRBD2 (6 bases). Deletions cut 4 bases from V and 7 bases from J, with 15 bases between. The CDR3 length is 13 residues. The germline CDR1 and CDR2 sequences are SGHRS and YFSETQ. This CDR3 reads CASSPRTTFEQYF. The CDR3 nucleotides read TGCGCCAGCAGCCCCCGGACTACCTTTGAGCAGTACTTC.

This chain joins TRBV5-6 and TRBJ1-4, with D perhaps matching TRBD1 (5 bases). The CDR3 has 15 residues. V shed 2 bases and J shed 10 bases, with 18 bases lying between them. Germline lookup yields CDR1 SGHDT and CDR2 YYEEEE. This chain's CDR3 is CASSFEGTKLGKLFF. Written as DNA, the CDR3 is TGTGCCAGCAGCTTTGAGGGGACTAAACTTGGAAAACTGTTTTTT.

The rearrangement links TRBV6-5 to TRBJ2-5; D possibly corresponds to TRBD1 (6 bases). V was pared by 4 bases and J by 1 base, with 10 bases between. The CDR3 runs to 14 residues. Germline V lookup: CDR1 MNHEY, CDR2 SVGAGI. In DNA, the CDR3 is TGTGCCAGCAGTTTCCAGACAGGCCAAGAGACCCAGTACTTC. Translated: CASSFQTGQETQYF.

This clone showed up just once. The chain has TRBV11-2 and TRBJ2-7, with D perhaps TRBD1 (6 bases). Germline CDR1 SGHAT, CDR2 FQNNGV. The CDR3 has 18 amino acids. V lost 3 bases to trimming and J lost 5 bases, with 26 bases between them. This CDR3 is CASSFRGVHGTLADEQYF. The CDR3 coding sequence is TGTGCCAGCAGCTTCCGAGGAGTCCACGGGACATTAGCAGACGAGCAGTACTTC.

This clone was recorded a few times. The rearrangement joins TRBV19 to TRBJ1-1; D is ambiguous. CDR3 length: 15 residues. Germline CDR1 and CDR2: LNHDA and SQIVND (reference sequence). Deletions cut 5 bases from V and 4 bases from J, with 17 bases between. In DNA form, the CDR3 reads TGTGCCAGTAGTGCAAGGGCGGGAGGAGGCACTGAAGCTTTCTTT. Its translation: CASSARAGGGTEAFF.

This rearrangement joins TRBV6-5 to TRBJ2-7; 7 bases match TRBD1. The CDR3 consists of 13 residues. CDR1 is MNHEY, CDR2 SVGAGI, per germline. With 7 bases clipped from V and 3 bases from J, the junction kept 6 bases outside the gene matches. This CDR3 is CASTRGQHYEQYF. CDR3 bases: TGTGCCAGCACCAGGGGACAGCACTACGAGCAGTACTTC.

The chain recombines TRBV30 with TRBJ2-5; D is uncertain. This CDR3 spans 14 amino acids. Trimming took off 1 base at V and 5 bases at J, with 14 bases between the two ends. Looked up from germline, CDR1 is GTSNPN and CDR2 is SVGIG (reference sequence). The DNA of the CDR3 is TGTGCCTGGAGTGGTGCCGGCAGGCTGGAGACCCAGTACTTC. Translating it yields CAWSGAGRLETQYF. Full variable domain (outside the CDR3, taken from reference TRBV30 and TRBJ2-5): SQTIHQWPATLVQPVGSPLSLECTVEGTSNPNLYWYRQAAGRGLQLLFYSVGIGQISSEVPQNLSASRPQDRQFILSSKKLLLSDSGFYLCAWSGAGRLETQYFGPGTRLLVL.

V and J are TRBV19 and TRBJ1-2; unclear D gene. In germline, CDR1 is LNHDA, CDR2 SQIVND (reference sequence). Trimming removed 4 bases at V and 5 bases at J, with 8 bases between. The CDR3 extends over 12 amino acids. The CDR3, as DNA: TGTGCCAGTAGTACCAGCCTGTATGGCTACACCTTC. Amino acid sequence: CASSTSLYGYTF.

The chain links TRBV7-9 to TRBJ2-7, with TRBD1 matching over 7 bases. V was clipped by 5 bases and J by 5 bases; unmatched bases: 9. Germline CDR1 and CDR2: SEHNR and FQNEAQ (reference sequence). The length of the CDR3 is 14 residues. The chain's CDR3 is CASSGVDRANEQYF. The CDR3, as DNA: TGTGCCAGCAGCGGAGTAGACAGGGCTAACGAGCAGTACTTC.

The chain has TRBV9 and TRBJ2-2; D is undetermined. Trimming cost V 0 bases and J 7 bases, with 7 bases left between them. The V gene's germline CDR1 is SGDLS and CDR2 YYNGEE. The CDR3 sequence is 13 residues long. The CDR3 bases are TGTGCCAGCAGCGTAGAAGCGCGCGGGGAGCTGTTTTTT. It specifies CASSVEARGELFF.